One sample yielded the 8 T cell receptor beta chains listed below, sequenced in a study of blood T cell repertoires in COVID-19. Produced via immunoSEQ multiplex PCR; TCRdb's table is partial and in-frame only. The data show 95,000 or so clones, 70% to 90% seen once. Input material: peripheral blood. These receptors were taken from a man at least 80 years old with active or convalescent COVID-19.

The chain carries TRBV6-5 and TRBJ1-2; the match to TRBD1 covers 7 bases. The CDR3 covers 15 residues. V lost 10 bases, J lost 0 bases, and 11 bases stayed unmatched. Germline CDR1 and CDR2: MNHEY and SVGAGI. The CDR3 region is CATKAYRGPNYGYTF. CDR3 in DNA: TGTGCCACCAAGGCCTACAGGGGCCCTAACTATGGCTACACCTTC.

There are a few counts of this clone. The chain joins TRBV7-2 to TRBJ2-1; 7 nucleotides agree with TRBD2. J lost 4 bases, V lost 6 bases, and 9 bases had no gene match. The germline CDR1 and CDR2 sequences are SGHTA and FQGNSA. The CDR3 runs 15 residues. The CDR3 nucleotides read TGTGCCAGCAGTTACATAGCGGGCCAGTACAATGAGCAGTTCTTC. Protein product: CASSYIAGQYNEQFF.

The table lists this clone with a count of one. The rearrangement uses TRBV5-1 and TRBJ2-3, with no clear D. V shed 3 bases and J shed 0 bases, with 14 bases lying between them. The CDR3 sequence is 16 residues long. Germline V gene sequence: CDR1 SGHRS, CDR2 YFSETQ. The CDR3 protein is CASSSSPATSTDTQYF. The CDR3 DNA sequence: TGCGCCAGCAGCTCGTCACCGGCGACTAGCACAGATACGCAGTATTTT.

This chain uses TRBV2 with TRBJ2-3; 10 nucleotides agree with TRBD2. CDR1 is SNHLY, CDR2 FYNNEI, per germline. V shed 6 bases, J shed 6 bases, and the junction held 18 bases outside the gene matches. The CDR3 runs 18 residues. The CDR3 coding sequence is TGTGCCAGCAGCGACACATCAACCTCTAGCGGGAGCCTGGATACGCAGTATTTT. Translated: CASSDTSTSSGSLDTQYF. Filled out from reference TRBV2 and TRBJ2-3, the complete variable domain reads EPEVTQTPSHQVTQMGQEVILRCVPISNHLYFYWYRQILGQKVEFLVSFYNNEISEKSEIFDDQFSVERPDGSNFTLKIRSTKLEDSAMYFCASSDTSTSSGSLDTQYFGPGTRLTVL.

The rearrangement joins TRBV19 to TRBJ2-7; D not resolved. The CDR3 sequence is 15 residues long. From germline, CDR1 is LNHDA and CDR2 SQIVND (reference sequence). The V end was cut by 3 bases, the J end by 1 base, with 13 bases between. This CDR3 reads CASSISLGFSYEQYF. DNA of the CDR3: TGTGCCAGTAGTATTTCGCTCGGGTTTTCCTACGAGCAGTACTTC.

This chain uses TRBV6-5 with TRBJ2-7; D is unresolved. The CDR3 contains 12 residues. Germline V CDR1 and CDR2: MNHEY, SVGAGI. V gave up 0 bases and J gave up 4 bases, with 4 bases separating them. The CDR3 loop reads CASSYSRYEQYF. CDR3 sequence (DNA): TGTGCCAGCAGTTACTCGCGGTACGAGCAGTACTTC.

The chain couples TRBV3-1 (or the pseudogene TRBV3-2) to TRBJ1-6; 8 nucleotides align to TRBD1. The CDR3 length is 16 residues. In germline, CDR1 is LGHDT, CDR2 YNNKEL (reference sequence). The trim removed 7 bases at V and 2 bases at J, leaving 7 bases unmatched. The CDR3 sequence is CASTDQGAAYNSPLHF. CDR3 nucleotides: TGTGCCAGCACCGACCAGGGGGCGGCCTATAATTCACCCCTCCACTTT.

The chain links TRBV11-2 to TRBJ2-1; D remains ambiguous. The germline V gene has CDR1 SGHAT and CDR2 FQNNGV. V shed 4 bases and J shed 0 bases, with 10 bases lying between them. The CDR3 consists of 15 residues. In DNA form, the CDR3 reads TGTGCCAGCAGCTCAGATCTTAGCTCCTACAATGAGCAGTTCTTC. This codes for CASSSDLSSYNEQFF. The entire variable domain, with the rest obtained from reference TRBV11-2 and TRBJ2-1, is as follows: EAGVAQSPRYKIIEKRQSVAFWCNPISGHATLYWYQQILGQGPKLLIQFQNNGVVDDSQLPKDRFSAERLKGVDSTLKIQPAKLEDSAVYLCASSSDLSSYNEQFFGPGTRLTVL.